This T cell receptor (beta chain) is drawn from a study of blood T cells in healthy people across ages. Per-sample PBMC isolation yielded at least 6.5 million cells. Alongside a J-beta primer mix, a sample-barcoded 5' primer served in a second PCR lasting about 6 to 12 cycles. TCRdb re-derived calls from the 5' RACE reads in MiXCR, one entry per CDR3 protein. Found here are some 640,000 distinct CDR3 sequences, around 49% of them singletons; the top ten hold 25% to 35%. In its sample, this clonotype was seen a few times. What it binds is unknown. Whole-study results and caveats: There were more naive CD4+ cells and higher diversity in long-lived donors than in aged donors. In older individuals, TCR beta diversity per million T cells was lower, falling roughly linearly with age.

This CDR3 is built from 13 residues. The germline V gene has CDR1 KGHSH and CDR2 LQKENI. V gave up 6 bases and J gave up 5 bases, with 13 bases separating them. The chain has TRBV18 and TRBJ2-5; the D gene is possibly TRBD2 (6 bases). This receptor was identified in a woman between 55 and 75 years old in good health. Sequencing used blood. Here the CDR3 reads CASSGTGSETQYF. The DNA for the CDR3 is TGTGCCAGCTCCGGGACTGGTTCGGAGACCCAGTACTTC.